The 20 T cell receptor beta chains presented below share a single source sample, sequenced in a study of T cells in Graves' hyperthyroidism and ophthalmopathy. RNA transcripts were the template for amplifying TCR beta CDR3 regions. A set of HTBI primers served as the primers for a first-round RT-PCR of the TCR CDR3. TCRdb reprocessed the multiplex PCR reads with MiXCR, giving one entry per CDR3 protein. The data show 300,000 to 350,000 distinct CDR3 sequences, 15% to 20% seen once. The sequenced material came from blood. These receptors were taken from a woman aged 45-65 years with Graves' hyperthyroidism.

V usage is TRBV4-1 and J usage is TRBJ1-2; a weak D match, TRBD1 (5 bases). The length of the CDR3 is 14 residues. V dropped 4 bases and J dropped 2 bases, with 11 bases sitting between them. CDR1 is MGHRA and CDR2 is YSYEKL in the germline V gene. CDR3 loop: CASSPRAGNYGYTF. The CDR3 DNA is TGCGCCAGCAGCCCCCGGGCAGGGAACTATGGCTACACCTTC.

In this sample, this clonotype turned up many times. This chain joins TRBV12-3 or TRBV12-4 and TRBJ2-2; D gene ambiguous. The CDR3 is 15 amino acids. Trimming took off 7 bases at V and 6 bases at J, with 18 bases between the two ends. CDR3 DNA: TGTGCCAGCAAACTCGCCGCATGGCATCCCGGGGAGCTGTTTTTT. Translating gives CASKLAAWHPGELFF.

The chain couples TRBV7-2 to TRBJ2-7; no clear D gene. V was shortened by 4 bases and J by 1 base, with 17 bases between the two germline ends. The CDR3 runs to 16 residues. From germline, CDR1 is SGHTA and CDR2 FQGNSA. This CDR3 is CASSSVFGSRSYEQYF. For the CDR3, the DNA is TGTGCCAGCAGCTCGGTTTTCGGGTCCCGTTCCTACGAGCAGTACTTC.

This clonotype was detected ten times or more. V and J are TRBV2 and TRBJ2-1, with D perhaps matching TRBD1 or TRBD2 (5 bases each). V was cut by 10 bases and J by 5 bases, with 21 bases left in between. Germline assignment: CDR1 SNHLY and CDR2 FYNNEI. The CDR3 is 15 residues long. The CDR3 loop is CATKGRVIANNEQFF. CDR3 DNA: TGTGCCACCAAGGGACGGGTGATAGCGAACAATGAGCAGTTCTTC.

CDR3 nucleotide sequence: TGCAGTGCTCGTACTCCGGGACATGAAGATGAGCAGTTCTTC. Translation: CSARTPGHEDEQFF. This rearrangement joins TRBV20-1 to TRBJ2-1; maybe TRBD1 (6 bases). Germline assignment: CDR1 DFQATT and CDR2 SNEGSKA (reference sequence). Trimming removed 5 bases at V and 8 bases at J, with 19 bases between. The CDR3 spans 14 residues.

The sample holds one count of this clonotype. V and J are TRBV5-5 and TRBJ1-2, with D possibly TRBD1 on 6 matching bases. From germline, CDR1 is SGHKS and CDR2 YYEKEE (reference sequence). Between the trimmed V and J ends, which lost 4 bases and 7 bases, there was a span of 14 bases. The CDR3 loop spans 13 amino acids. CDR3 sequence: CASSMDRRSGYTF. In DNA, the CDR3 is TGTGCCAGCAGCATGGACAGACGGAGTGGCTACACCTTC.

This clonotype was found many times. The CDR3 here is CASSLGVGSNEQFF. CDR3 nucleotide sequence: TGTGCCAGCAGCTTGGGTGTCGGAAGCAATGAGCAGTTCTTC. This chain joins TRBV5-6 and TRBJ2-1; no clear D. V lost 0 bases and J lost 6, with 10 bases in between. CDR1 SGHDT and CDR2 YYEEEE come from the germline V gene. This CDR3 spans 14 amino acids. Filled out from reference TRBV5-6 and TRBJ2-1, the complete variable domain reads DAGVTQSPTHLIKTRGQQVTLRCSPKSGHDTVSWYQQALGQGPQFIFQYYEEEERQRGNFPDRFSGHQFPNYSSELNVNALLLGDSALYLCASSLGVGSNEQFFGPGTRLTVL.

This chain connects TRBV19 to TRBJ1-4; no definite D call. The V end was cut by 11 bases, the J end by 0 bases, with 10 bases between. The germline CDR1 and CDR2 sequences are LNHDA and SQIVND (reference sequence). The CDR3 length is 13 residues. CDR3 DNA sequence: TGTGCCTCTGGGATTTCAACTAATGAAAAACTGTTTTTT. Translation: CASGISTNEKLFF.

This clonotype was picked up many times. The J gene is TRBJ2-1, the V gene TRBV20-1; 10 bases are a match to TRBD1. Germline CDR1 is DFQATT and CDR2 is SNEGSKA (reference sequence). This CDR3 region has 14 residues. The trim removed 3 bases at V and 10 bases at J, leaving 9 bases unmatched. The CDR3 is CSASRDRGLGEQFF. The DNA for the CDR3 is TGCAGTGCTAGCCGGGACAGGGGCCTCGGGGAGCAGTTCTTC.

This chain connects TRBV7-9 to TRBJ2-1; 7 bases agree with TRBD1. The junction had 7 bases not matched to a gene; V was cut back by 2 bases and J by 9 bases. This CDR3 contains 14 residues. CDR1 SEHNR and CDR2 FQNEAQ come from the germline V gene (reference sequence). For the CDR3, the DNA is TGTGCCAGCAGCTTAACAGGGGTTGGAGGTGAGCAGTTCTTC. It codes for CASSLTGVGGEQFF. The whole variable domain, remainder taken from reference TRBV7-9 and TRBJ2-1, is DTGVSQNPRHKITKRGQNVTFRCDPISEHNRLYWYRQTLGQGPEFLTYFQNEAQLEKSRLLSDRFSAERPKGSFSTLEIQRTEQGDSAMYLCASSLTGVGGEQFFGPGTRLTVL.

The chain carries TRBV7-2 and TRBJ1-2; TRBD1 agrees at 8 bases. The J segment lost 2 bases and the V segment lost 5 bases, leaving 7 bases of the junction unmatched. Germline-derived CDR1 and CDR2 are SGHTA and FQGNSA. The CDR3 has 15 residues. The CDR3 DNA reads as TGTGCCAGCAGCCCGCGCCAGGGGGCCAACTATGGCTACACCTTC. Protein product: CASSPRQGANYGYTF. Variable domain in full (rest from reference TRBV7-2 and TRBJ1-2): GAGVSQSPSNKVTEKGKDVELRCDPISGHTALYWYRQSLGQGLEFLIYFQGNSAPDKSGLPSDRFSAERTGGSVSTLTIQRTQQEDSAVYLCASSPRQGANYGYTFGSGTRLTVV.

J is TRBJ2-6 and V is TRBV11-2; D unclear. CDR3 length: 14 residues. Trimming took off 5 bases at V and 4 bases at J, with 9 bases between the two ends. The germline V gene encodes CDR1 SGHAT and CDR2 FQNNGV. CDR3 loop: CASSPQGGANVLTF. The CDR3 nucleotides read TGTGCCAGCAGCCCTCAAGGGGGGGCCAACGTCCTGACTTTC.

The chain links TRBV2 to TRBJ2-3; either TRBD1 or TRBD2 may fit D (6 bases each). CDR3 length: 12 amino acids. Looked up from germline, CDR1 is SNHLY and CDR2 is FYNNEI. Trimming took 8 bases from V and 3 from J, leaving 9 bases between them. The CDR3 protein is CASGGQTDTQYF. Here the CDR3 DNA reads TGTGCCAGCGGGGGGCAAACAGATACGCAGTATTTT. Combining the CDR3 with reference TRBV2 and TRBJ2-3 gives the whole variable domain EPEVTQTPSHQVTQMGQEVILRCVPISNHLYFYWYRQILGQKVEFLVSFYNNEISEKSEIFDDQFSVERPDGSNFTLKIRSTKLEDSAMYFCASGGQTDTQYFGPGTRLTVL.

The chain links TRBV27 to TRBJ1-2, with D possibly TRBD1 on 5 matching bases. Germline lookup yields CDR1 MNHEY and CDR2 SMNVEV (reference sequence). The CDR3 contains 16 residues. Trimming took 8 bases from V and 4 from J, leaving 23 bases between them. CDR3 nucleotides: TGTGCCAGCCTGGGTATTGGGGCGCGGGGCGTCTATGGCTACACCTTC. It codes for CASLGIGARGVYGYTF.

The chain joins TRBV6-1 to TRBJ2-6; the D gene is possibly TRBD2 (6 bases). The CDR3 totals 16 residues. Trimming removed 3 bases from V and 0 bases from J, with 9 bases in between. CDR1 and CDR2 from the germline V gene are MNHNS and SASEGT. The CDR3: CASSEGLFSGANVLTF. The CDR3 coding sequence is TGTGCCAGCAGTGAGGGACTCTTCTCTGGGGCCAACGTCCTGACTTTC.

The rearrangement uses TRBV3-1 and TRBJ2-7, with a tentative D call TRBD1 (5 bases). CDR3 length: 14 residues. CDR1 and CDR2 (germline): LGHDT, YNNKEL (reference sequence). Trimming removed 7 bases at V and 6 bases at J, with 19 bases between. CDR3 amino acids: CASTEGRLGVEQYF. The CDR3 DNA reads as TGTGCCAGCACCGAAGGCCGTCTAGGGGTCGAGCAGTACTTC.

This clonotype was detected ten times or more. The V and J genes are TRBV10-3 and TRBJ2-7; perhaps TRBD1 as D (6 bases). The CDR3 runs to 15 residues. Trimming removed 6 bases at V and 0 bases at J, with 15 bases between. CDR1 ENHRY and CDR2 SYGVKD come from the germline V gene. CDR3 in DNA: TGTGCCATCAGGGCCCGGGACACCAGCTCCTACGAGCAGTACTTC. It specifies CAIRARDTSSYEQYF.

Many counts were recorded for this clonotype. The J gene is TRBJ2-7, the V gene TRBV11-2; TRBD2 is a possible D gene (7 bases). Trimming took 8 bases from V and 4 from J, leaving 18 bases between them. Germline lookup yields CDR1 SGHAT and CDR2 FQNNGV. The CDR3 length is 14 residues. CDR3 residues: CASEIGGRGYEQYF. The CDR3 DNA reads TGTGCCAGCGAAATAGGGGGGAGGGGATACGAGCAGTACTTC.

In regard to this clonotype: No conserved phenylalanine or tryptophan ends this CDR3, so it is likely a read error. The chain carries TRBV7-8 and TRBJ1-2; tentative D call: TRBD1 (5 bases). CDR3 length: 15 amino acids. V lost 5 bases and J lost 4, with 17 bases in between. CDR1 is SGHVS and CDR2 is FQNEAQ in the germline V gene. This chain's CDR3 is CASSPGGGDIYGYTL. The CDR3 bases are TGTGCCAGCAGCCCCGGTGGAGGGGATATCTATGGCTACACCCTC.

V gene TRBV5-4 combines with J gene TRBJ2-1; D gene uncertain. There are 14 residues in the CDR3. The germline V gene encodes CDR1 SGHNT and CDR2 YYREEE (reference sequence). Trimming shortened V by 3 bases and J by 5 bases, and 12 bases separated the two germline ends. CDR3 residues: CASSSMGLHNEQFF. CDR3 nucleotide sequence: TGTGCCAGCAGCTCCATGGGCTTACACAATGAGCAGTTCTTC.